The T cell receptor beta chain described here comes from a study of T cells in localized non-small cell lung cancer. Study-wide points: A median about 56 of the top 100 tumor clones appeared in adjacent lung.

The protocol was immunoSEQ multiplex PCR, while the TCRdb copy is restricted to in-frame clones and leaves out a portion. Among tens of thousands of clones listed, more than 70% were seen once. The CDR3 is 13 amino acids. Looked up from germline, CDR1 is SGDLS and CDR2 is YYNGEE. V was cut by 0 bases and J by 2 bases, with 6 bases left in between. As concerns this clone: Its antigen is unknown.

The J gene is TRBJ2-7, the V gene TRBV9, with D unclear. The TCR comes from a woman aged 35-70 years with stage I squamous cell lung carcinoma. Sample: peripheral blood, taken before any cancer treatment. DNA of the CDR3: TGTGCCAGCAGCGTAGACAAGACCTACGAGCAGTACTTC. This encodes CASSVDKTYEQYF.